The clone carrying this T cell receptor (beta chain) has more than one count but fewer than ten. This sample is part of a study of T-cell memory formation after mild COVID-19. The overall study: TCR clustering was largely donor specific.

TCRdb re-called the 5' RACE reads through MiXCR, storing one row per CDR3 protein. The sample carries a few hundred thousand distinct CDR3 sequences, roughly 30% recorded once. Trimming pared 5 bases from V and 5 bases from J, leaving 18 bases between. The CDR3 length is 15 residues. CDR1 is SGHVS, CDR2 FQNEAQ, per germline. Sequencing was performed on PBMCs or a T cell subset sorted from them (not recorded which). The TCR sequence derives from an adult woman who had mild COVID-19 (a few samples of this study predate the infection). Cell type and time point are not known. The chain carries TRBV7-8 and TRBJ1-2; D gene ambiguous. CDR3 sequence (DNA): TGTGCCAGCAGCCCCGAAAGAGCGGGCAATTATGGCTACACCTTC. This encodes CASSPERAGNYGYTF.